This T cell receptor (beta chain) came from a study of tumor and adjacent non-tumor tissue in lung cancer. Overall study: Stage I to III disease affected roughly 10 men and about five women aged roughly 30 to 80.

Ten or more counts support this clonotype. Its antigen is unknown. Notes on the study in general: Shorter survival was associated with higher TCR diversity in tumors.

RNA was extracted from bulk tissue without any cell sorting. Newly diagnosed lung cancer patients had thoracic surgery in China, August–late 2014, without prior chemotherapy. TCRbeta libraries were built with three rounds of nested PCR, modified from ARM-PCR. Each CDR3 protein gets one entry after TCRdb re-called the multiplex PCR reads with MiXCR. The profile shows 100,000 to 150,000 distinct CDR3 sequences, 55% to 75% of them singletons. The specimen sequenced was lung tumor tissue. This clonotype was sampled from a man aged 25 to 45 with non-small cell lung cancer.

Written as DNA, the CDR3 is TGTGCCAGCAGGCCTTCGCCGGGACAGGGAATCGAAAAACTGTTTTTT. Its translation is CASRPSPGQGIEKLFF. V usage is TRBV6-2 or TRBV6-3 and J usage is TRBJ1-4, with 9 positions matching TRBD1. This CDR3 is built from 16 residues. Per the germline V gene, CDR1 is MNHEY and CDR2 is SVGEGT. After removal of 6 bases from V and 8 bases from J, the junction contained 13 bases not matched to a gene.